This T cell receptor (beta chain) came from a study of blood T cell repertoires in COVID-19 (dated by TCRdb to 2019 to 2021). A note on the overall study: Samples from collaborators originated in the United States, Italy and Spain and spanned both the acute and convalescent phases of COVID-19. Subjects who had been exposed to COVID-19, were actively infected with it, or had recovered from it provided the deeply sampled blood TCRbeta repertoires that made up the dataset. The material from the prospective study consisted of cDNA or gDNA derived from T cells, B-cell-depleted T cells, or PBMCs. The repertoires were released in a freely available public database meant as a resource for research on the immune response to SARS-CoV-2. The samples were drawn from two sources: the first 160 participants of the ongoing ImmuneRACE study, and over 950 subjects contributed by 6 global collaborators. Sample metadata almost always included a de-identified subject ID, COVID-19 status, age in years and sex. Where available, HLA class I and class II types were obtained from metadata supplied by the sample provider rather than from assay-based typing.

Study-wide conclusions, independent of this receptor: How much clinical and demographic metadata was included differed by source and by participant, and the metadata was provided uncurated.

In Seattle, one collaborating source enrolled patients while the infection was active and tracked those patients longitudinally over the course of disease. Collaborating institutions collected whole blood in K2EDTA tubes following their own protocols. For TCRbeta analysis, collaborators shipped samples as frozen whole blood, isolated PBMCs, or DNA extracted from either of those sample types. TCRbeta CDR3 regions were amplified from genomic DNA using the immunoSEQ Assay, a bias-controlled multiplex PCR. For the original study's pipeline: The number of nucleated cells in each sample was estimated by amplification of reference gene primers within the assay. To quantify the absolute abundance of each unique TCRbeta CDR3 rearrangement, sequence reads were collapsed and filtered. For each sample, productive Simpson clonality was calculated as the square root of Simpson's diversity index over productive rearrangements. In its TCRdb copy, this immuneACCESS table keeps in-frame sequences only and misses some clones. Where compared with another copy, unresolved V genes explain less than half of these, and the others have no known cause. D and trimming were read from the DNA, whereas the V and J calls and clone size are those reported in that table. This sample is represented by roughly 190,000 clones; about four fifths of them were singletons. More than 9.5% of the sample comes from the top ten.

As to this clone: No cognate antigen has been identified for it. Base qualities are not provided; no much larger clone lies one nucleotide away.

The CDR3 goes from the cysteine to the phenylalanine over 15 residues. CDR3 DNA is the only sequence kept; it has 45 bases, read in frame from the first base. CDR1 and CDR2, per the germline V gene, are SGDLS and YYNGEE. The V end gives up 3 bases and the J end 4 bases, leaving 1 base in the junction not matched to a gene. This receptor was obtained from a woman aged 40 to 49 with COVID-19, enrolled during active disease. Sequencing was carried out using peripheral blood. The chain couples TRBV9 to TRBJ2-2; TRBD2 fits 12 bases in the junction. The nucleotide sequence reads as follows: TGTGCCAGCAGCGGACTAGCGGGAGTCACCGGGGAGCTGTTTTTT. It specifies CASSGLAGVTGELFF.